Following are 8 T cell receptor beta chains from one sample sequenced in a study of OX40 agonist ivuxolimab in advanced cancers. Sequencing was performed with immunoSEQ multiplex PCR; in TCRdb, only in-frame clones are kept and a portion is missing. The sample has fewer than 80,000 clones, 80% to 90% seen once. The starting material was CD4+ or CD8+ T cells sorted from blood, obtained in a trial of the OX40 agonist ivuxolimab. The receptors derive from an adult with an advanced solid tumor such as melanoma, head and neck, liver or kidney cancer.

This chain connects TRBV7-2 to TRBJ2-3; TRBD2 agrees at 8 bases. Losses at the gene ends were 0 bases for V and 6 bases for J; bases not matched to a gene: 11. The CDR3 runs to 17 residues. Germline V gene lookup returns CDR1 SGHTA and CDR2 FQGNSA. The CDR3 DNA reads as TGTGCCAGCAGCTTAGCCTTCTCGGGAGGGCCCTCCGATACGCAGTATTTT. It translates to CASSLAFSGGPSDTQYF. Using reference TRBV7-2 and TRBJ2-3 for the parts outside the CDR3, the full variable domain is GAGVSQSPSNKVTEKGKDVELRCDPISGHTALYWYRQSLGQGLEFLIYFQGNSAPDKSGLPSDRFSAERTGGSVSTLTIQRTQQEDSAVYLCASSLAFSGGPSDTQYFGPGTRLTVL.

The V gene is TRBV29-1, the J gene TRBJ2-4; D is uncertain. The ends were cut back, 7 bases at V and 7 bases at J, with 14 bases in the middle. Germline lookup yields CDR1 SQVTM and CDR2 ANQGSEA. This CDR3 is 12 amino acids long. The CDR3 spells CSATPDGNIQYF. The CDR3 coding sequence is TGCAGCGCCACCCCAGACGGGAACATTCAGTACTTC.

The chain uses TRBV14 and TRBJ2-1; 10 bases align to TRBD1. V shed 2 bases and J 8 bases; nucleotides not matched to a gene: 6. The CDR3 extends over 15 amino acids. The germline gives CDR1 SGHDN, CDR2 FVKESK. CDR3 amino acids: CASSQKGTGVDEQFF. In DNA, the CDR3 is TGTGCCAGCAGCCAAAAGGGGACAGGGGTTGATGAGCAGTTCTTC.

The chain joins TRBV7-2 to TRBJ2-1, with 9 bases that match TRBD2. The CDR3 covers 17 residues. With 1 base clipped from V and 4 bases from J, the junction kept 8 bases outside the gene matches. CDR1 is SGHTA, CDR2 FQGNSA, per germline. Written as DNA, the CDR3 is TGTGCCAGCAGCTTAGTGATGAGCCTAGCGGGGTACAATGAGCAGTTCTTC. The encoded protein is CASSLVMSLAGYNEQFF. Full variable domain (rest looked up from reference TRBV7-2 and TRBJ2-1): GAGVSQSPSNKVTEKGKDVELRCDPISGHTALYWYRQSLGQGLEFLIYFQGNSAPDKSGLPSDRFSAERTGGSVSTLTIQRTQQEDSAVYLCASSLVMSLAGYNEQFFGPGTRLTVL.

This sequence joins TRBV7-2 and TRBJ2-1; 8 bases fit TRBD2. The V segment lost 5 bases and the J segment 2 bases; nucleotides outside the gene matches: 14. The CDR3 covers 18 residues. The germline CDR1 and CDR2 sequences are SGHTA and FQGNSA. Here the CDR3 DNA reads TGTGCCAGCAGCCCGAGGACAGCCGGGACTAGAACCTACAATGAGCAGTTCTTC. Residues: CASSPRTAGTRTYNEQFF.

The chain is built from TRBV7-3 and TRBJ2-2; D perhaps matches TRBD1 (6 bases). The CDR3 extends over 15 amino acids. The germline V gene encodes CDR1 SGHTA and CDR2 FQGTGA. V was trimmed by 5 bases and J by 5 bases, leaving 15 bases between them. The CDR3 DNA follows: TGTGCCAGCAGCGCCCGGGACACAAGGACCGGGGAGCTGTTTTTT. Amino acids: CASSARDTRTGELFF.

The rearrangement joins TRBV5-6 to TRBJ1-5, with 7 nucleotides matching TRBD1. With V trimmed by 1 base and J by 6 bases, 10 bases remained unmatched. This CDR3 spans 16 amino acids. Germline lookup yields CDR1 SGHDT and CDR2 YYEEEE. CDR3 nucleotide sequence: TGTGCCAGCAGCTTGTATGCAGGGGGGAAAGGTCAGCCCCAGCATTTT. Amino acids: CASSLYAGGKGQPQHF.

The chain joins TRBV5-1 to TRBJ1-6; TRBD1 matches 7 bases. CDR3 length: 14 residues. Germline V gives CDR1 SGHRS, CDR2 YFSETQ. The trim removed 4 bases at V and 7 bases at J, leaving 5 bases unmatched. The CDR3, as DNA: TGCGCCAGCAGCAGGGGACAGACCAATTCACCCCTCCACTTT. Its protein is CASSRGQTNSPLHF.